The sequence of this TCR beta chain was determined in a study of T cells in Graves' hyperthyroidism and ophthalmopathy. Amplification yielded TCR beta CDR3 regions, with RNA transcripts as the source. Researchers ran a first-round RT-PCR on the TCR CDR3 using the HTBI primer set. TCRdb independently ran MiXCR on the multiplex PCR reads; one entry per CDR3 protein. The repertoire holds roughly 240,000 distinct CDR3 sequences, with approximately 25% as singletons. This clonotype appeared many times. What it binds is unknown. Study-wide findings and caveats: In blood, most of the thyroid clonotypes expanded above 0.001 were also present.

The sequence was obtained from a woman aged 35 to 49 with Graves' ophthalmopathy. The sequenced material came from blood.

CDR3 amino acids: CLNTPLAGHYEQYF. The DNA of the CDR3 is TGCTTAAATACCCCACTCGCAGGGCACTACGAGCAGTACTTC. The chain recombines TRBV20-1 with TRBJ2-7, with D possibly being TRBD1 (5 bases). Germline CDR1 is DFQATT and CDR2 is SNEGSKA (reference sequence). The CDR3 sequence is 14 residues long.